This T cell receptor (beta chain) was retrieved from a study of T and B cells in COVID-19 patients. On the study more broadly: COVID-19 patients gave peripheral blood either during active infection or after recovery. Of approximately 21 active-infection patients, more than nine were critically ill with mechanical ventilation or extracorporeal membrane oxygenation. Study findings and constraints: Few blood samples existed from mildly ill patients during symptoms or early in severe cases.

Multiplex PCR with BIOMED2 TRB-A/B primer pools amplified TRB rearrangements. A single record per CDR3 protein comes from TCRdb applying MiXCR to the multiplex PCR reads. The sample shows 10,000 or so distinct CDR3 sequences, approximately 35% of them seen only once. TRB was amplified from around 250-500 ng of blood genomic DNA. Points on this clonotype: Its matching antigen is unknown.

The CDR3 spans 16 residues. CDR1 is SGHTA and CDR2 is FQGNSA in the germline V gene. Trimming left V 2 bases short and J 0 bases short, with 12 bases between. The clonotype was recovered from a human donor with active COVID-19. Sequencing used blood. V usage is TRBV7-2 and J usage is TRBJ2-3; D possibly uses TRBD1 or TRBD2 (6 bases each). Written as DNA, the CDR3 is TGTGCCAGCAGCTTAAAGGGGGGCTCCAGCACAGATACGCAGTATTTT. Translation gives CASSLKGGSSTDTQYF.